Following are 27 T cell receptor beta chains from one sample sequenced in a study of Ad26.COV2.S vaccination and SARS-CoV-2 variants. Assay: immunoSEQ multiplex PCR; the TCRdb copy retains only in-frame clones and omits some. The table records around 250,000 clones, around 85% of them present only once. Sample treatment: 19 received Ad26.COV2.S at low or high dose, single or two shots; 5 received placebo; per-sample allocation not given. Collection of samples fell on day 63 after the first vaccine or placebo injection. The sample in question was peripheral blood, obtained in a trial of Ad26.COV2.S vaccine versus placebo. These receptors were taken from a person aged 18-60 years who received the Ad26.COV2.S COVID-19 vaccine or a placebo.

The chain uses TRBV11-2 and TRBJ2-1; 7 bases agree with TRBD2. V trimming: 6 bases; J trimming: 5 bases; junction bases outside the gene matches: 19. The CDR3 consists of 18 residues. From germline, CDR1 is SGHAT and CDR2 FQNNGV. The CDR3 nucleotides read TGTGCCAGCAGTCGCGGACTAGTTTTTGGAGTGGTCCACAATGAGCAGTTCTTC. Translation: CASSRGLVFGVVHNEQFF.

This chain uses TRBV7-6 with TRBJ2-3; D is perhaps TRBD1 or TRBD2 (5 bases each). V dropped 0 bases and J dropped 3 bases, with 13 bases sitting between them. CDR1 and CDR2 (germline): SGHVS, FNYEAQ. The CDR3 runs to 16 residues. CDR3 protein: CASSLAAVGVTDTQYF. The CDR3 DNA follows: TGTGCCAGCAGCTTAGCAGCAGTGGGGGTGACAGATACGCAGTATTTT.

The V and J genes are TRBV27 and TRBJ1-5; TRBD1 is a possible D gene (6 bases). Trimming removed 11 bases at V and 2 bases at J, with 13 bases between. This CDR3 is 13 amino acids long. Germline V gene data show CDR1 as MNHEY and CDR2 as SMNVEV (reference sequence). CDR3 DNA sequence: TGTGCCTGCTTGGGACACCGCAATCAGCCCCAGCATTTT. Protein product: CACLGHRNQPQHF.

The rearrangement joins TRBV15 to TRBJ1-2, with unresolved D. Germline lookup yields CDR1 LNHNV and CDR2 YYDKDF (reference sequence). V was cut by 0 bases and J by 4 bases, with 9 bases left in between. The CDR3 runs to 14 residues. The CDR3 is CATSRDVTSYGYTF. Here the CDR3 DNA reads TGTGCCACCAGCAGAGATGTAACAAGCTATGGCTACACCTTC. Together with reference TRBV15 and TRBJ1-2, the CDR3 gives the full variable domain: DAMVIQNPRYQVTQFGKPVTLSCSQTLNHNVMYWYQQKSSQAPKLLFHYYDKDFNNEADTPDNFQSRRPNTSFCFLDIRSPGLGDTAMYLCATSRDVTSYGYTFGSGTRLTVV.

This clone appeared a single time. The chain links TRBV6-1 to TRBJ1-2; the D gene is possibly TRBD1 (5 bases). CDR1 MNHNS and CDR2 SASEGT come from the germline V gene. CDR3 length: 15 residues. V lost 6 bases, J lost 6 bases, and 20 bases lay in between. This chain's CDR3 is CASSHGAGKRNGYTF. The CDR3 region has the DNA TGTGCCAGCAGCCACGGGGCAGGGAAGAGGAATGGCTACACCTTC.

This rearrangement joins TRBV21-1 to TRBJ2-7; the table's D gene call, TRBD2, was not cross checked with the DNA. TRBV21-1 is shown as a pseudogene. This CDR3 spans 18 amino acids. As DNA, the CDR3 is TGTGCCAGCAGCAATAATGGATCGGAGACCCGGAGCTCCTACGAGCAGTACGTC. This gives the protein CASSNNGSETRSSYEQYV.

The rearrangement joins TRBV4-1 to TRBJ2-2, with TRBD1 matching 7 bases. V shed 2 bases, J shed 0 bases, and the junction held 12 bases outside the gene matches. This CDR3 comprises 19 residues. Looked up from germline, CDR1 is MGHRA and CDR2 is YSYEKL. The CDR3 coding sequence is TGCGCCAGCAGCCAAATAATCACGACAGGGATCGCGAACACCGGGGAGCTGTTTTTT. It codes for CASSQIITTGIANTGELFF.

This clone was detected once. The chain has TRBV7-9 and TRBJ2-1, with 12 nucleotides matching TRBD1. Germline V CDR1 and CDR2: SEHNR, FQNEAQ (reference sequence). V lost 6 bases, J lost 6 bases, and 6 bases stayed unmatched. The CDR3 extends over 15 amino acids. The CDR3 DNA is TGTGCCAGCAGTGTGGGACAGGGGGCTTCCAATGAGCAGTTCTTC. Amino acid sequence: CASSVGQGASNEQFF. The variable domain in full, with the rest retrieved from reference TRBV7-9 and TRBJ2-1, is DTGVSQNPRHKITKRGQNVTFRCDPISEHNRLYWYRQTLGQGPEFLTYFQNEAQLEKSRLLSDRFSAERPKGSFSTLEIQRTEQGDSAMYLCASSVGQGASNEQFFGPGTRLTVL.

This clone was counted a few times. The V call is TRBV20-1, the J call TRBJ2-7; 7 bases match TRBD1. Trimming removed 3 bases from V and 1 base from J; junction bases left unmatched: 6. CDR1 is DFQATT and CDR2 is SNEGSKA in the germline V gene (reference sequence). CDR3 size: 14 residues. The DNA for the CDR3 is TGCAGTGCTAGTGAAGGGGGACAGTCCTACGAGCAGTACGTC. Translating gives CSASEGGQSYEQYV.

The chain couples TRBV5-1 to TRBJ1-3, with TRBD1 identical over 12 bases. The CDR3 contains 18 residues. With V trimmed by 3 bases and J by 1 base, 8 bases remained unmatched. From germline, CDR1 is SGHRS and CDR2 YFSETQ. The CDR3 DNA reads TGCGCCAGCAGCTCCGGGACAGGGGGCGAATCTTCTGGAAACACCATATATTTT. It specifies CASSSGTGGESSGNTIYF.

This clone turned up a few times. The V call is TRBV4-3, the J call TRBJ2-4; 9 bases are shared with TRBD1. The CDR3 has 18 amino acids. Unmatched junction bases numbered 8, after V lost 0 bases and J lost 2 bases. Looked up from germline, CDR1 is LGHNA and CDR2 is YSLEER. The CDR3 is CASSQDVLGQGSKNIQYF. DNA for the CDR3: TGCGCCAGCAGCCAAGATGTCCTGGGACAGGGTTCCAAAAACATTCAGTACTTC.

V is TRBV19 and J is TRBJ2-7; 8 bases match TRBD1. J was trimmed by 3 bases and V by 6 bases; bases with no gene match: 13. This CDR3 comprises 16 residues. CDR1 and CDR2 (germline): LNHDA, SQIVND (reference sequence). The CDR3 DNA sequence: TGTGCCAGTAGCAGGGGGCAGGGGGCTCGCAGCTACGAGCAGTACTTC. It translates to CASSRGQGARSYEQYF.

This clone was picked up one time. The chain links TRBV18 to TRBJ1-1; D unclear. V was cut by 4 bases and J by 0 bases, with 9 bases left in between. Germline loops: CDR1 KGHSH, CDR2 LQKENI. The CDR3 has 14 amino acids. The CDR3 DNA follows: TGTGCCAGCTCACGCTTCGAAATGAACACTGAAGCTTTCTTT. Translating it yields CASSRFEMNTEAFF.

The chain combines TRBV6-4 with TRBJ1-1; a weak D match, TRBD1 (5 bases). Per the germline V gene, CDR1 is MRHNA and CDR2 is SNTAGT. There are 14 residues in the CDR3. Between the trimmed V and J ends, which lost 7 bases and 0 bases, there was a span of 12 bases. CDR3 sequence (DNA): TGTGCCAGCAAGGGGCAGGCTATGAACACTGAAGCTTTCTTT. Residues: CASKGQAMNTEAFF.

The V gene is TRBV4-1, the J gene TRBJ1-4; D gene unclear. Germline CDR1 MGHRA, CDR2 YSYEKL. The CDR3 consists of 14 residues. V gave up 4 bases and J gave up 7 bases, with 13 bases separating them. CDR3 coding DNA: TGCGCCAGCAGCCCGGCTTCCTGGGGTGAAAAACTGTTTTTT. Its protein is CASSPASWGEKLFF.

The J gene is TRBJ2-5, the V gene TRBV3-1 (or the pseudogene TRBV3-2); 14 bases are shared with TRBD2. The CDR3 loop spans 18 amino acids. Germline V gene sequence: CDR1 LGHDT, CDR2 YNNKEL (reference sequence). J was trimmed by 4 bases and V by 4 bases; bases with no gene match: 11. The CDR3 loop reads CASSPGTSGGPTSETQYF. CDR3 in DNA: TGTGCCAGCAGCCCAGGGACTAGCGGGGGACCGACGTCAGAGACCCAGTACTTC.

This sequence joins TRBV9 and TRBJ1-1, with 7 bases fitting TRBD1. Losses at the gene ends were 5 bases for V and 4 bases for J; bases not matched to a gene: 5. This CDR3 contains 13 residues. Germline lookup yields CDR1 SGDLS and CDR2 YYNGEE. The CDR3: CASSQGQSTEAFF. The CDR3 DNA reads TGTGCCAGCAGTCAGGGACAGTCCACTGAAGCTTTCTTT.

The chain couples TRBV5-5 to TRBJ2-1; no clear D. Germline values: CDR1 SGHKS, CDR2 YYEKEE (reference sequence). The CDR3 has 15 residues. V was pared by 7 bases and J by 7 bases, with 21 bases between. The CDR3 nucleotides read TGTGCCAGCGCTGCCCCCGACAAGCCCCCGAATGAGCAGTTCTTC. It yields the protein CASAAPDKPPNEQFF.

V gene TRBV6-2 or TRBV6-3 combines with J gene TRBJ1-2, with 7 bases that match TRBD1. Germline CDR1 and CDR2: MNHEY and SVGEGT. The CDR3 runs to 14 residues. V lost 6 bases, J lost 7 bases, and 11 bases stayed unmatched. CDR3 amino acids: CASSSGGTAGGYTF. The CDR3 region has the DNA TGTGCCAGCAGCTCCGGCGGGACAGCCGGTGGCTACACCTTC.

This chain connects TRBV11-3 to TRBJ2-1, with D perhaps given as TRBD1 or TRBD2 (5 bases each). The V end lost 0 bases, the J end lost 2 bases, and 11 bases lay between the germline ends. CDR3 length: 16 residues. Germline CDR1 and CDR2: SGHNT and YENEEA. CDR3: CASSLDSQGAYNEQFF. DNA for the CDR3: TGTGCCAGCAGCTTAGACAGTCAGGGAGCCTACAATGAGCAGTTCTTC.

V gene TRBV11-2 combines with J gene TRBJ2-3; 9 nucleotides match TRBD2. The V and J ends lost 5 bases and 2 bases, in that order; junction bases with no gene match: 14. This CDR3 is 18 amino acids long. The V gene's germline CDR1 is SGHAT and CDR2 FQNNGV. CDR3 in amino acids: CASSTPAPSGKNTDTQYF. CDR3 nucleotide sequence: TGTGCCAGCAGCACCCCTGCCCCTAGCGGGAAGAACACAGATACGCAGTATTTT.

V and J are TRBV27 and TRBJ1-6, with D possibly being TRBD1 (6 bases). The germline V gene encodes CDR1 MNHEY and CDR2 SMNVEV (reference sequence). V was clipped by 5 bases and J by 6 bases, with 14 bases between them. The CDR3 length is 15 residues. CDR3 sequence (DNA): TGTGCCAGCAGTCCCCGGGCGGGGGCTAATTCACCCCTCCACTTT. Translation gives CASSPRAGANSPLHF.

This chain links TRBV29-1 with TRBJ2-1; 7 nucleotides align to TRBD1. The CDR3 has 14 residues. Germline CDR1 reads SQVTM; CDR2 reads ANQGSEA. Unmatched junction bases numbered 4, after V lost 3 bases and J lost 2 bases. The CDR3, as DNA: TGCAGCGTTGACAAACAGGGGACCTACAATGAGCAGTTCTTC. As protein: CSVDKQGTYNEQFF.

V gene TRBV5-1 combines with J gene TRBJ1-2, with 9 bases lining up with TRBD1. The V and J ends lost 0 bases and 0 bases, in that order; junction bases with no gene match: 6. The CDR3 is 17 amino acids. Per germline, CDR1 SGHRS and CDR2 YFSETQ. CDR3 sequence reads: CASSLVDRGRANYGYTF. The CDR3 DNA sequence: TGCGCCAGCAGCTTGGTGGACAGGGGACGTGCTAACTATGGCTACACCTTC.

The rearrangement joins TRBV5-1 to TRBJ1-1, with D tentatively TRBD1 (6 bases). CDR3 length equals 14 residues. The germline gives CDR1 SGHRS, CDR2 YFSETQ. V gave up 4 bases and J gave up 8 bases, with 18 bases separating them. DNA for the CDR3: TGCGCCAGCAGCCCGCCCCACTTAAGGGGGGAAGCTTTCTTT. Residues: CASSPPHLRGEAFF.

The chain carries TRBV29-1 and TRBJ1-2; unclear D gene. V was trimmed by 0 bases and J by 7 bases, leaving 9 bases between them. The germline V gene encodes CDR1 SQVTM and CDR2 ANQGSEA. The CDR3 consists of 12 residues. The CDR3 loop is CSVEEGRAGYTF. For the CDR3, the DNA is TGCAGCGTTGAAGAGGGGAGGGCTGGCTACACCTTC.

The chain links TRBV11-3 to TRBJ2-3; 7 positions agree with TRBD2. The CDR3 is 16 amino acids. Germline loops: CDR1 SGHNT, CDR2 YENEEA. V lost 2 bases to trimming and J lost 4 bases; unmatched junction nucleotides: 9. The CDR3 DNA reads as TGTGCCAGCAGCTTAAAGCGGGGCGAGTTGGCAGATACGCAGTATTTT. As protein: CASSLKRGELADTQYF.